One sample yielded the 19 T cell receptor beta chains listed below, sequenced in a study of shared clonotypes between healthy human individuals. The data were produced by immunoSEQ multiplex PCR, yet TCRdb's version contains in-frame clones alone and is incomplete. The sample has about half a million clones; about 85% are singletons. Sequencing was done on a sample of PBMCs. The receptors here all came from a woman between 40 and 50 years old in good health. Some clones in this sample may be carry-over from other donors' samples.

The chain employs TRBV6-1 and TRBJ2-7; 10 bases fit TRBD2. V shed 3 bases, J shed 0 bases, and the junction held 5 bases outside the gene matches. The CDR3 length is 16 residues. The germline V gene has CDR1 MNHNS and CDR2 SASEGT. The CDR3 nucleotides read TGTGCCAGCAGTGACCCGGGACTAGCGAGCTCCTACGAGCAGTACTTC. Translation gives CASSDPGLASSYEQYF.

The rearrangement uses TRBV5-1 and TRBJ2-2; D possibly matches TRBD1 or TRBD2 (5 bases each). V was pared by 7 bases and J by 5 bases, with 15 bases between. The CDR3 spans 14 residues. CDR1 is SGHRS, CDR2 YFSETQ, per germline. CDR3 nucleotides: TGCGCCAGCGGGGGACGGATGGAAACCGGGGAGCTGTTTTTT. Protein: CASGGRMETGELFF.

This rearrangement joins TRBV10-3 to TRBJ1-2, with TRBD1 matching 11 bases. The germline CDR1 and CDR2 sequences are ENHRY and SYGVKD. Trimming cost V 2 bases and J 7 bases; bases outside gene matches: 0. This CDR3 contains 13 residues. CDR3 loop: CAISEGTGGGYTF. The CDR3 nucleotides read TGTGCCATCAGTGAGGGGACAGGGGGTGGCTACACCTTC.

A note on this clone: Other nucleotide sequences from this sample produce the same CDR3. The chain is built from TRBV5-1 and TRBJ2-2; no reliable D call. Germline V gives CDR1 SGHRS, CDR2 YFSETQ. CDR3 length: 14 amino acids. Trimming stripped 0 bases from V and 2 bases from J, with 5 bases between. The CDR3 sequence is CASSLGLNTGELFF. CDR3 bases: TGCGCCAGCAGCTTGGGCTTAAACACCGGGGAGCTGTTTTTT.

In regard to this clone: A far larger clone is one nucleotide away, so this likely arose from a read error. The chain recombines TRBV6-6 with TRBJ2-5; possible D gene TRBD2, 7 bases. CDR1 is MNHNY and CDR2 is SVGAGI in the germline V gene (reference sequence). V lost 2 bases and J lost 7, with 20 bases in between. The CDR3 extends over 16 amino acids. CDR3 loop: CASSYLPGQREGTQYF. For the CDR3, the DNA is TGTGCCAGCAGTTACCTGCCGGGACAAAGGGAGGGGACCCAGTACTTC.

The chain carries TRBV25-1 and TRBJ1-2; D remains ambiguous. CDR3 length equals 11 residues. From germline, CDR1 is MGHDK and CDR2 SYGVNS. V was clipped by 2 bases and J by 8 bases, with 6 bases between them. This chain's CDR3 is CASSEGLGYTF. CDR3 nucleotides: TGTGCCAGCAGTGAAGGACTGGGCTACACCTTC.

The rearrangement uses TRBV5-1 and TRBJ1-1; possibly TRBD1 for D (6 bases). CDR1 and CDR2 from the germline V gene are SGHRS and YFSETQ. Trimming pared 4 bases from V and 0 bases from J, leaving 13 bases between. The CDR3 length is 15 residues. The CDR3: CASSHLQGMNTEAFF. CDR3 DNA sequence: TGCGCCAGCAGCCATTTACAGGGAATGAACACTGAAGCTTTCTTT.

V usage is TRBV7-9 and J usage is TRBJ2-1, with 13 bases identical to TRBD2. J was trimmed by 7 bases and V by 4 bases; bases with no gene match: 1. The germline V gene encodes CDR1 SEHNR and CDR2 FQNEAQ (reference sequence). This CDR3 contains 14 residues. The CDR3 sequence: CASSWGLAGNEQFF. As DNA, the CDR3 is TGTGCCAGCAGCTGGGGACTAGCGGGAAATGAGCAGTTCTTC.

The chain employs TRBV30 and TRBJ2-7; 8 bases line up with TRBD1. CDR1 and CDR2 (germline): GTSNPN, SVGIG (reference sequence). The CDR3 totals 13 residues. The J segment lost 3 bases and the V segment lost 7 bases, leaving 8 bases of the junction unmatched. CDR3 region: CASSGTGIYEQYF. In DNA form, the CDR3 reads TGTGCCTCCTCCGGGACAGGAATCTACGAGCAGTACTTC.

The genes are TRBV9 and TRBJ2-7; 8 nucleotides align to TRBD1. CDR1 and CDR2 from the germline V gene are SGDLS and YYNGEE. V lost 0 bases and J lost 5; bases outside the gene matches: 7. The CDR3 is 15 amino acids. The CDR3 loop reads CASSVAAGGFDEQYF. The CDR3 region has the DNA TGTGCCAGCAGCGTAGCGGCAGGGGGCTTCGACGAGCAGTACTTC. Full variable domain (rest looked up from reference TRBV9 and TRBJ2-7): DSGVTQTPKHLITATGQRVTLRCSPRSGDLSVYWYQQSLDQGLQFLIQYYNGEERAKGNILERFSAQQFPDLHSELNLSSLELGDSALYFCASSVAAGGFDEQYFGPGTRLTVT.

A note on this clone: This likely traces to a read error, being one base from a far larger clone. V usage is TRBV6-4 and J usage is TRBJ2-2; 7 bases line up with TRBD1. The CDR3 sequence is 14 residues long. Germline lookup yields CDR1 MRHNA and CDR2 SNTAGT. The CDR3 DNA sequence: TGTGCCAGCAGTGCCGGGACAGACACCGTGGAGCTGTTTTTT. Its translation is CASSAGTDTVELFF.

This clone was observed at least ten times. Other DNA sequences in the sample encode the same CDR3. This sequence joins TRBV4-1 and TRBJ2-2; TRBD2 might be the D (6 bases). There are 13 residues in the CDR3. Trimming took 4 bases from V and 7 from J, leaving 10 bases between them. From germline, CDR1 is MGHRA and CDR2 YSYEKL. The CDR3 reads CASSRGLFGELFF. In DNA, the CDR3 is TGCGCCAGCAGCCGGGGACTGTTCGGGGAGCTGTTTTTT.

The rearrangement uses TRBV19 and TRBJ2-2; 7 bases agree with TRBD1. From germline, CDR1 is LNHDA and CDR2 SQIVND (reference sequence). Trimming removed 8 bases from V and 5 bases from J; junction bases left unmatched: 5. The CDR3 runs to 13 residues. The CDR3 DNA reads TGTGCCAGTCGAAGACAGGGTACCGGGGAGCTGTTTTTT. Translation gives CASRRQGTGELFF.

This clone has a count of ten or more. This specimen includes other DNA sequences encoding the same CDR3. This rearrangement joins TRBV28 to TRBJ1-5; D gene ambiguous. The CDR3 is 14 amino acids. V gave up 5 bases and J gave up 1 base, with 9 bases separating them. Germline loops: CDR1 MDHEN, CDR2 SYDVKM. DNA for the CDR3: TGTGCCAGCAGTACCGGTTTCAGCAATCAGCCCCAGCATTTT. This sequence encodes CASSTGFSNQPQHF.

The chain couples TRBV4-1 to TRBJ2-7; D uncertain. The V end was cut by 4 bases, the J end by 3 bases, with 16 bases between. Germline V gives CDR1 MGHRA, CDR2 YSYEKL. The CDR3 runs 15 residues. DNA for the CDR3: TGCGCCAGCAGCCGAACAGACACCCCCTACTACGAGCAGTACTTC. The encoded protein is CASSRTDTPYYEQYF.

The chain uses TRBV5-1 and TRBJ2-7; 8 nucleotides align to TRBD1. Germline trimming cut 0 bases from V and 4 bases from J; bases unmatched to any gene: 6. CDR1 is SGHRS and CDR2 is YFSETQ in the germline V gene. The CDR3 runs 15 residues. CDR3 nucleotides: TGCGCCAGCAGCTTGGGACAGGGGATTGCGTACGAGCAGTACTTC. Residues: CASSLGQGIAYEQYF.

The chain couples TRBV5-4 to TRBJ1-4; no definite D call. The V end was cut by 1 base, the J end by 8 bases, with 9 bases between. Germline V gene sequence: CDR1 SGHNT, CDR2 YYREEE (reference sequence). The CDR3 is 13 amino acids. Here the CDR3 DNA reads TGTGCCAGCAGCTTGTTACTGGGGGAAAAACTGTTTTTT. Protein product: CASSLLLGEKLFF.

In this sample, this clone turned up many times. The sample has other DNA sequences that encode this CDR3 too. V is TRBV7-3 and J is TRBJ2-2; 10 positions agree with TRBD1. Germline CDR1 is SGHTA and CDR2 is FQGTGA. After removal of 4 bases from V and 6 bases from J, the junction contained 5 bases not matched to a gene. The CDR3 consists of 15 residues. The CDR3 sequence is CASSSPGQGAGELFF. In DNA form, the CDR3 reads TGTGCCAGCAGCTCACCCGGACAGGGGGCCGGGGAGCTGTTTTTT.

The gene calls are TRBV11-2 and TRBJ1-1, with D maybe TRBD1 (6 bases). Germline V gene data show CDR1 as SGHAT and CDR2 as FQNNGV. This CDR3 has 14 residues. V lost 1 base, J lost 6 bases, and 12 bases lay in between. CDR3 sequence: CASSLGGRVSEAFF. Here the CDR3 DNA reads TGTGCCAGCAGCTTAGGGGGGCGAGTCTCTGAAGCTTTCTTT.